The 27 T cell receptor beta chains given below trace back to one sample, sequenced in a study of spatial heterogeneity in lung cancer. The time point denotes: sample taken at primary tumor resection. Material for sequencing was whole RNA from tumor, nontumor lung or frozen PBMC, left unsorted. TCRdb passed the 5' RACE reads through MiXCR, listing each CDR3 protein once. The sample lists about 53,000 distinct CDR3 sequences, roughly 7% seen once, with about 3% in the top ten. Sequenced here: PBMCs, sampled at surgery. The receptors shown here come from a female donor with early-stage non-small cell lung cancer.

This clonotype appeared many times. The chain couples TRBV14 to TRBJ2-3; D possibly corresponds to TRBD1 (6 bases). Germline loops: CDR1 SGHDN, CDR2 FVKESK. The CDR3 contains 16 residues. V lost 4 bases, J lost 5 bases, and 19 bases lay in between. The CDR3 loop is CASSPEDPRDIDTQYF. The CDR3 DNA sequence: TGTGCCAGCAGCCCTGAGGACCCGAGGGACATAGATACGCAGTATTTT.

The table lists this clonotype with a few counts. The V call is TRBV23-1, the J call TRBJ1-5, with D possibly being TRBD1 (5 bases). Being an ORF, TRBV23-1 has a function that is uncertain. The CDR3 covers 18 residues. V lost 0 bases to trimming and J lost 2 bases, with 17 bases between them. This CDR3 is CASSQSGEWLRGNQPQHF. CDR3 nucleotide sequence: TGCGCCAGCAGTCAATCGGGGGAATGGTTGCGGGGCAATCAGCCCCAGCATTTT.

This clonotype was picked up many times. The genes are TRBV18 and TRBJ1-1; weak D call: TRBD1 (6 bases). Germline-derived CDR1 and CDR2 are KGHSH and LQKENI. V was cut by 1 base and J by 3 bases, with 15 bases left in between. This CDR3 is 16 amino acids long. The CDR3 DNA sequence: TGTGCCAGCTCACCACAGCAGGGGCAGGCGGACACTGAAGCTTTCTTT. It translates to CASSPQQGQADTEAFF. Looking up the rest from reference TRBV18 and TRBJ1-1 gives the full variable domain: NAGVMQNPRHLVRRRGQEARLRCSPMKGHSHVYWYRQLPEEGLKFMVYLQKENIIDESGMPKERFSAEFPKEGPSILRIQQVVRGDSAAYFCASSPQQGQADTEAFFGQGTRLTVV.

There are many counts of this clonotype. The J gene is TRBJ1-2, the V gene TRBV19; D unclear. Between the trimmed V and J ends, which lost 7 bases and 3 bases, there was a span of 9 bases. From germline, CDR1 is LNHDA and CDR2 SQIVND (reference sequence). There are 12 residues in the CDR3. CDR3 amino acids: CASTEGDYGYTF. Written as DNA, the CDR3 is TGTGCCAGTACTGAAGGAGACTATGGCTACACCTTC.

This clonotype has a count of ten or more. The V and J genes are TRBV18 and TRBJ2-5; the D is unclear. CDR1 and CDR2 (germline): KGHSH, LQKENI. V dropped 3 bases and J dropped 3 bases, with 20 bases sitting between them. This CDR3 has 17 residues. CDR3 sequence: CASSPGRGDLIEETQYF. CDR3 nucleotides: TGTGCCAGCTCACCGGGCAGAGGCGACCTAATCGAAGAGACCCAGTACTTC.

The sample holds a few counts of this clonotype. The chain combines TRBV6-2 or TRBV6-3 with TRBJ2-1; TRBD2 agrees at 11 bases. The CDR3 is made up of 13 amino acids. CDR1 and CDR2 from the germline V gene are MNHEY and SVGEGT. J was trimmed by 7 bases and V by 5 bases; bases with no gene match: 1. The CDR3 DNA is TGTGCCAGCAGTCGACTAGCGGGGAATGAGCAGTTCTTC. Protein sequence: CASSRLAGNEQFF.

This clonotype showed up just a few times. V usage is TRBV9 and J usage is TRBJ2-2; TRBD2 matches at 9 bases. The CDR3 is made up of 16 amino acids. The V segment lost 2 bases and the J segment 3 bases; nucleotides outside the gene matches: 5. Germline CDR1 and CDR2: SGDLS and YYNGEE. CDR3 loop: CASSVASGVDTGELFF. DNA for the CDR3: TGTGCCAGCAGCGTCGCTAGCGGGGTCGACACCGGGGAGCTGTTTTTT.

There are many counts of this clonotype. V and J are TRBV19 and TRBJ1-1, with D unclear. From germline, CDR1 is LNHDA and CDR2 SQIVND (reference sequence). With 5 bases removed from V and 5 bases from J, the gap between germline ends came to 18 bases. CDR3 length: 15 amino acids. The CDR3 loop reads CASSSPGSARTEAFF. CDR3 bases: TGTGCCAGTAGTTCCCCGGGGAGTGCTCGGACTGAAGCTTTCTTT.

This clonotype occurred many times. The chain is built from TRBV3-1 and TRBJ2-5, with TRBD2 as a possible D gene (5 bases). The CDR3 is 13 residues long. With 4 bases removed from V and 2 bases from J, the gap between germline ends came to 8 bases. From germline, CDR1 is LGHDT and CDR2 YNNKEL (reference sequence). This chain's CDR3 is CASSPGIQETQYF. Here the CDR3 DNA reads TGTGCCAGCAGCCCGGGGATACAAGAGACCCAGTACTTC.

This clonotype came up many times. The chain has TRBV6-5 and TRBJ1-1; D might be TRBD1 (5 bases). Trimming stripped 7 bases from V and 1 base from J, with 10 bases between. The germline V gene has CDR1 MNHEY and CDR2 SVGAGI. The CDR3 totals 13 residues. CDR3 protein: CASMRDGNTEAFF. CDR3 DNA sequence: TGTGCCAGCATGAGGGACGGGAACACTGAAGCTTTCTTT.

This clonotype was seen at least ten times. The chain combines TRBV2 with TRBJ2-5, with unresolved D. V was clipped by 1 base and J by 5 bases, with 2 bases between them. The CDR3 totals 11 residues. Germline CDR1 is SNHLY and CDR2 is FYNNEI. CDR3 residues: CASSEVETQYF. CDR3 in DNA: TGTGCCAGCAGTGAAGTGGAGACCCAGTACTTC.

The V gene is TRBV20-1, the J gene TRBJ2-5, with TRBD2 matching 10 bases. Germline assignment: CDR1 DFQATT and CDR2 SNEGSKA (reference sequence). The CDR3 runs to 14 residues. V dropped 1 base and J dropped 4; count of bases not matched to a gene: 3. The CDR3 loop reads CSARGASGGETQYF. CDR3 coding DNA: TGCAGTGCTAGAGGGGCTAGCGGGGGAGAGACCCAGTACTTC.

There are a few counts of this clonotype. This chain joins TRBV29-1 and TRBJ1-4; the D is unclear. The ends were cut back, 8 bases at V and 8 bases at J, with 15 bases in the middle. The length of the CDR3 is 12 residues. In germline, CDR1 is SQVTM, CDR2 ANQGSEA. As DNA, the CDR3 is TGCAGCACCTGGGCGGTGGGGGAAAAACTGTTTTTT. This codes for CSTWAVGEKLFF.

This clonotype was recorded many times. J is TRBJ2-3 and V is TRBV7-9; tentatively, D is TRBD1 or TRBD2 (5 bases each). Germline CDR1 is SEHNR and CDR2 is FQNEAQ (reference sequence). CDR3 length: 15 residues. Trimming took off 5 bases at V and 4 bases at J, with 16 bases between the two ends. The CDR3 nucleotides read TGTGCCAGCAGCCTCAACCTGGGGCGGGCAGATACGCAGTATTTT. Its protein is CASSLNLGRADTQYF. Together with reference TRBV7-9 and TRBJ2-3, the CDR3 gives the full variable domain: DTGVSQNPRHKITKRGQNVTFRCDPISEHNRLYWYRQTLGQGPEFLTYFQNEAQLEKSRLLSDRFSAERPKGSFSTLEIQRTEQGDSAMYLCASSLNLGRADTQYFGPGTRLTVL.

The chain couples TRBV5-6 to TRBJ2-7, with TRBD1 matching over 7 bases. Unmatched junction bases numbered 7, after V lost 2 bases and J lost 2 bases. The CDR3 totals 15 residues. Germline V gene data show CDR1 as SGHDT and CDR2 as YYEEEE. The CDR3 is CASSLPGTATYEQYF. The CDR3 DNA is TGTGCCAGCAGCTTACCCGGGACAGCCACCTACGAGCAGTACTTC.

The chain has TRBV6-2 or TRBV6-3 and TRBJ2-3; possibly TRBD1 for D (6 bases). The germline gives CDR1 MNHEY, CDR2 SVGEGT. The length of the CDR3 is 14 residues. The V and J ends lost 8 bases and 0 bases respectively, with 12 bases between them. The DNA of the CDR3 is TGTGCCAGCTGCAGGGGAGTTAGCACAGATACGCAGTATTTT. Translation: CASCRGVSTDTQYF.

This clonotype was seen repeatedly, ten times or more. The chain recombines TRBV7-2 with TRBJ1-1; D may be TRBD1 (5 bases). CDR1 and CDR2 (germline): SGHTA, FQGNSA. V was shortened by 7 bases and J by 1 base, with 10 bases between the two germline ends. This CDR3 has 13 residues. The CDR3 DNA reads as TGTGCCAGCACCGGGGCTTGGAACACTGAAGCTTTCTTT. Its protein is CASTGAWNTEAFF. Together with reference TRBV7-2 and TRBJ1-1, the CDR3 gives the full variable domain: GAGVSQSPSNKVTEKGKDVELRCDPISGHTALYWYRQSLGQGLEFLIYFQGNSAPDKSGLPSDRFSAERTGGSVSTLTIQRTQQEDSAVYLCASTGAWNTEAFFGQGTRLTVV.

Ten or more counts support this clonotype. V and J are TRBV9 and TRBJ1-2; TRBD1 might be the D (5 bases). With 4 bases removed from V and 4 bases from J, the gap between germline ends came to 11 bases. The CDR3 consists of 13 residues. Germline CDR1 SGDLS, CDR2 YYNGEE. CDR3 amino acids: CASSPRDSYGYTF. As DNA, the CDR3 is TGTGCCAGCAGCCCCCGAGACAGCTATGGCTACACCTTC. The complete variable domain, with remaining parts taken from reference TRBV9 and TRBJ1-2, reads DSGVTQTPKHLITATGQRVTLRCSPRSGDLSVYWYQQSLDQGLQFLIQYYNGEERAKGNILERFSAQQFPDLHSELNLSSLELGDSALYFCASSPRDSYGYTFGSGTRLTVV.

The table lists this clonotype with many counts. The chain links TRBV11-2 to TRBJ2-7; 9 bases are a match to TRBD2. CDR1 SGHAT and CDR2 FQNNGV come from the germline V gene. V shed 6 bases and J 0 bases; nucleotides not matched to a gene: 9. CDR3 length: 16 residues. The CDR3 DNA follows: TGTGCCAGCAGTAAACCGGGACTAGCTCGCTCCTACGAGCAGTACTTC. It specifies CASSKPGLARSYEQYF. The full variable domain, completed using reference TRBV11-2 and TRBJ2-7, is EAGVAQSPRYKIIEKRQSVAFWCNPISGHATLYWYQQILGQGPKLLIQFQNNGVVDDSQLPKDRFSAERLKGVDSTLKIQPAKLEDSAVYLCASSKPGLARSYEQYFGPGTRLTVT.

This clonotype was counted between two and nine times. Relative to the germline gene, one junction end is altered; a read error may explain this. The rearrangement links TRBV7-7 to TRBJ2-3; D gene uncertain. The germline gives CDR1 SSHAT, CDR2 FNYEAQ (reference sequence). The CDR3 has 13 amino acids. The CDR3 sequence is CASSRETADTQYF. DNA for the CDR3: TGTGCTAGCAGCCGAGAAACGGCAGATACGCAGTATTTT.

This clonotype was seen repeatedly, ten times or more. This chain uses TRBV20-1 with TRBJ2-4; 7 bases match TRBD1. This CDR3 is built from 12 residues. Germline V gives CDR1 DFQATT, CDR2 SNEGSKA (reference sequence). Trimming removed 4 bases from V and 7 bases from J; junction bases left unmatched: 4. CDR3 sequence reads: CSAKPGQNIQYF. In DNA, the CDR3 is TGCAGTGCTAAGCCGGGACAGAACATTCAGTACTTC.

A remark on this clonotype: A much larger clone differs from this one at a single base, so this may be a read error. The gene calls are TRBV20-1 and TRBJ1-3; a possible D gene is TRBD1 (5 bases). Per germline, CDR1 DFQATT and CDR2 SNEGSKA (reference sequence). This CDR3 comprises 14 residues. The DNA for the CDR3 is TGCAGTGCTAGTGAGGGGCCTTCTGGAAACTCCATATATTTT. It codes for CSASEGPSGNSIYF.

This clonotype was counted many times. The J gene is TRBJ1-2, the V gene TRBV25-1, with unresolved D. Trimming took 0 bases from V and 4 from J, leaving 12 bases between them. This CDR3 comprises 15 residues. Germline V gives CDR1 MGHDK, CDR2 SYGVNS. This chain's CDR3 is CASSEYGVTSYGYTF. In DNA, the CDR3 is TGTGCCAGCAGTGAATACGGGGTAACGAGCTATGGCTACACCTTC.

This clonotype has at least ten counts. The gene calls are TRBV29-1 and TRBJ2-3; no definite D call. Germline lookup yields CDR1 SQVTM and CDR2 ANQGSEA. This CDR3 is 12 amino acids long. V lost 0 bases and J lost 2, with 3 bases in between. Here the CDR3 DNA reads TGCAGCGTTGAAGAGGCCACAGATACGCAGTATTTT. Its translation: CSVEEATDTQYF.

This clonotype was seen at least ten times. This chain joins TRBV7-9 and TRBJ2-1; D is ambiguous. This CDR3 comprises 13 residues. V was shortened by 2 bases and J by 2 bases, with 4 bases between the two germline ends. Germline loops: CDR1 SEHNR, CDR2 FQNEAQ (reference sequence). DNA for the CDR3: TGTGCCAGCAGCTTACTAACCTACAATGAGCAGTTCTTC. It encodes CASSLLTYNEQFF.

This clonotype was counted at least ten times. This chain connects TRBV2 to TRBJ2-2, with D unclear. Germline V gives CDR1 SNHLY, CDR2 FYNNEI. This CDR3 is 14 amino acids long. V was trimmed by 5 bases and J by 4 bases, leaving 11 bases between them. The CDR3 nucleotides read TGTGCCAGCAGTCTCGATGGGGTCACCGGGGAGCTGTTTTTT. This codes for CASSLDGVTGELFF.

The chain has TRBV7-2 and TRBJ2-2, with D tentatively TRBD1 (6 bases). V was trimmed by 8 bases and J by 4 bases, leaving 14 bases between them. CDR1 SGHTA and CDR2 FQGNSA come from the germline V gene. This CDR3 is 14 amino acids long. The CDR3 is CASGQQGRTGELFF. The CDR3 DNA follows: TGTGCCAGCGGCCAACAGGGCCGCACCGGGGAGCTGTTTTTT.